The entry that follows covers one TCR beta chain sequence. The CDR3 extends over 15 amino acids. CDR1 and CDR2 from the germline V gene are MDHEN and SYDVKM. The V end lost 3 bases, the J end lost 7 bases, and 18 bases lay between the germline ends. These data belong to a study of blood T cell repertoires in COVID-19. Turning to the study itself: Material from acute and convalescent COVID-19 was sourced from the United States, Italy and Spain. The analysed material was cDNA or gDNA that came from T cells, B-cell-depleted T cells, or PBMCs.

Per the authors' pipeline: Reference gene primer amplification gave estimated nucleated cell counts. Sequenced by immunoSEQ multiplex PCR; TCRdb stores in-frame clones only, minus some. The V and J calls and clone size come from that table; D and trimming were worked out from the DNA. The sample consists of a few hundred thousand clones, approximately 90% of them appearing once. This TCR was recovered from a man younger than 40 with acute or convalescent COVID-19. The rearrangement joins TRBV28 to TRBJ1-1, with TRBD1 as a possible D gene (6 bases). Sequencing used peripheral blood. CDR3 sequence: CASSFLRAGEHEAFF. In nucleotides, the CDR3 is TGTGCCAGCAGTTTTCTTAGGGCAGGGGAACATGAAGCTTTCTTT.